One and the same sample provided the 27 T cell receptor beta chains below, sequenced in a study of cytomegalovirus exposure and HLA in healthy donors. PCR employed 60 Vbeta and 13 Jbeta primers. The method was immunoSEQ multiplex PCR; TCRdb's version includes in-frame clones alone and lacks a portion of them. Of over 150,000 clones in the sample, roughly nine tenths were seen once. The sequenced sample was PBMCs. Receptors were obtained from a young woman in good health and CMV-seronegative.

The J gene is TRBJ2-1, the V gene TRBV9, with 9 bases identical to TRBD2. CDR1 SGDLS and CDR2 YYNGEE come from the germline V gene. V gave up 3 bases and J gave up 1 base; unmatched junction bases: 5. This CDR3 is built from 16 residues. The CDR3 bases are TGTGCCAGCAGCGAATCAGCGGGAGGATCCTACAATGAGCAGTTCTTC. It specifies CASSESAGGSYNEQFF. The full variable domain, completed using reference TRBV9 and TRBJ2-1, is DSGVTQTPKHLITATGQRVTLRCSPRSGDLSVYWYQQSLDQGLQFLIQYYNGEERAKGNILERFSAQQFPDLHSELNLSSLELGDSALYFCASSESAGGSYNEQFFGPGTRLTVL.

V gene TRBV30 combines with J gene TRBJ1-4, with 10 bases aligning to TRBD1. Losses at the gene ends were 1 base for V and 6 bases for J; bases not matched to a gene: 2. The CDR3 runs to 14 residues. Germline V gene data show CDR1 as GTSNPN and CDR2 as SVGIG (reference sequence). This CDR3 is CAWSDGTGDEKLFF. In nucleotides, the CDR3 is TGTGCCTGGAGTGACGGGACAGGGGATGAAAAACTGTTTTTT. Complete variable domain (other parts from reference TRBV30 and TRBJ1-4): SQTIHQWPATLVQPVGSPLSLECTVEGTSNPNLYWYRQAAGRGLQLLFYSVGIGQISSEVPQNLSASRPQDRQFILSSKKLLLSDSGFYLCAWSDGTGDEKLFFGSGTQLSVL.

The V call is TRBV27, the J call TRBJ1-6, with unresolved D. Germline V gene data show CDR1 as MNHEY and CDR2 as SMNVEV (reference sequence). This CDR3 region has 12 residues. V dropped 3 bases and J dropped 9 bases, with 6 bases sitting between them. The CDR3 protein is CASSFGGSPLHF. For the CDR3, the DNA is TGTGCCAGCAGTTTTGGAGGTTCACCCCTCCACTTT.

This clone was seen a single time. The chain combines TRBV9 with TRBJ2-1; unclear D gene. V was trimmed by 0 bases and J by 0 bases, leaving 10 bases between them. CDR3 length: 16 residues. CDR1 and CDR2 from the germline V gene are SGDLS and YYNGEE. CDR3 sequence: CASSVAGHISYNEQFF. Written as DNA, the CDR3 is TGTGCCAGCAGCGTAGCGGGTCACATCTCCTACAATGAGCAGTTCTTC.

CDR3 region: CASLPAAGTYEQYF. In DNA, the CDR3 is TGTGCCAGCCTGCCCGCCGCAGGAACCTACGAGCAGTACTTC. The rearrangement uses TRBV2 and TRBJ2-7; D gene uncertain. Germline V gene data show CDR1 as SNHLY and CDR2 as FYNNEI. The CDR3 has 14 residues. Trimming pared 8 bases from V and 2 bases from J, leaving 16 bases between.

This chain uses TRBV10-2 with TRBJ2-5, with D maybe TRBD1 (5 bases). The CDR3 spans 13 residues. Trimming cost V 7 bases and J 2 bases, with 11 bases left between them. Germline lookup yields CDR1 WSHSY and CDR2 SAAADI. In DNA form, the CDR3 reads TGCGCCAGCAAAAGGGGTGGGCAAGAGACCCAGTACTTC. It codes for CASKRGGQETQYF.

This sequence joins TRBV7-9 and TRBJ2-7; D not certain. V was trimmed by 3 bases and J by 3 bases, leaving 3 bases between them. There are 11 residues in the CDR3. CDR1 SEHNR and CDR2 FQNEAQ come from the germline V gene (reference sequence). DNA of the CDR3: TGTGCCAGCAGCTTCAGCTACGAGCAGTACTTC. Translated, it gives CASSFSYEQYF.

This chain connects TRBV19 to TRBJ2-5, with a weak D call TRBD2 (6 bases). V was shortened by 6 bases and J by 2 bases, with 13 bases between the two germline ends. The CDR3 is 14 amino acids. CDR1 and CDR2 (germline): LNHDA, SQIVND (reference sequence). The CDR3 DNA is TGTGCCAGTAGAACTTGGGGAGGTCAAGAGACCCAGTACTTC. This sequence encodes CASRTWGGQETQYF.

This chain uses TRBV7-9 with TRBJ2-1; 8 nucleotides match TRBD2. CDR3 length: 15 amino acids. CDR1 SEHNR and CDR2 FQNEAQ come from the germline V gene (reference sequence). J was trimmed by 2 bases and V by 1 base; bases with no gene match: 1. This CDR3 is CASSLDGGAYNEQFF. The CDR3 bases are TGTGCCAGCAGCTTAGACGGGGGGGCCTACAATGAGCAGTTCTTC.

This clone came up once. The CDR3 loop is CASRPQVLAGAEQYF. The DNA for the CDR3 is TGTGCCAGCAGGCCACAGGTTCTAGCGGGAGCCGAGCAGTACTTC. The V gene is TRBV6-1, the J gene TRBJ2-7, with 10 positions matching TRBD2. With 6 bases clipped from V and 6 bases from J, the junction kept 11 bases outside the gene matches. Germline CDR1 MNHNS, CDR2 SASEGT. This CDR3 has 15 amino acids.

This clone was seen only once. The chain carries TRBV19 and TRBJ2-2, with D possibly being TRBD1 (6 bases). This CDR3 spans 15 amino acids. Deletions cut 3 bases from V and 5 bases from J, with 13 bases between. Germline V gene lookup returns CDR1 LNHDA and CDR2 SQIVND (reference sequence). CDR3 nucleotides: TGTGCCAGTAGTATTTCAGGGGCTACGACCGGGGAGCTGTTTTTT. It translates to CASSISGATTGELFF. Using reference TRBV19 and TRBJ2-2 for the parts outside the CDR3, the full variable domain is DGGITQSPKYLFRKEGQNVTLSCEQNLNHDAMYWYRQDPGQGLRLIYYSQIVNDFQKGDIAEGYSVSREKKESFPLTVTSAQKNPTAFYLCASSISGATTGELFFGEGSRLTVL.

This clone turned up a few times. This chain joins TRBV7-7 and TRBJ2-5; 10 bases map to TRBD2. This CDR3 spans 17 amino acids. Germline values: CDR1 SSHAT, CDR2 FNYEAQ (reference sequence). Germline trimming cut 2 bases from V and 0 bases from J; bases unmatched to any gene: 6. CDR3 residues: CASSLRLAGANQETQYF. CDR3 coding DNA: TGTGCCAGCAGCTTACGGCTAGCGGGAGCTAACCAAGAGACCCAGTACTTC.

This chain uses TRBV4-1 with TRBJ2-7; 9 bases match TRBD1. Germline lookup yields CDR1 MGHRA and CDR2 YSYEKL. Losses at the gene ends were 1 base for V and 2 bases for J; bases not matched to a gene: 3. This CDR3 spans 15 amino acids. The CDR3 nucleotides read TGCGCCAGCAGCCAAGTGGGACAGGGAGCCTACGAGCAGTACTTC. Amino acid sequence: CASSQVGQGAYEQYF.

J is TRBJ1-1 and V is TRBV29-1, with D uncertain. The germline CDR1 and CDR2 sequences are SQVTM and ANQGSEA. Trimming removed 7 bases at V and 0 bases at J, with 9 bases between. CDR3 length: 12 residues. This CDR3 is CSARVLNTEAFF. Here the CDR3 DNA reads TGCAGCGCCCGAGTACTGAACACTGAAGCTTTCTTT.

The chain links TRBV27 to TRBJ2-1; TRBD1 is a possible D gene (7 bases). The V end was cut by 8 bases, the J end by 2 bases, with 22 bases between. From germline, CDR1 is MNHEY and CDR2 SMNVEV (reference sequence). There are 17 residues in the CDR3. CDR3 nucleotide sequence: TGTGCCAGCTCAGGGGGTTTGGAGCGGGTGACCTACAATGAGCAGTTCTTC. Translated: CASSGGLERVTYNEQFF.

The rearrangement links TRBV11-2 to TRBJ2-3; D is possibly TRBD2 (6 bases). CDR3 length: 16 residues. Trimming shortened V by 1 base and J by 4 bases, and 15 bases separated the two germline ends. CDR1 is SGHAT, CDR2 FQNNGV, per germline. The CDR3 DNA is TGTGCCAGCAGCTTAGCACGGGGGTCTCTCTCAGATACGCAGTATTTT. It encodes CASSLARGSLSDTQYF. The variable domain in full, with the rest retrieved from reference TRBV11-2 and TRBJ2-3, is EAGVAQSPRYKIIEKRQSVAFWCNPISGHATLYWYQQILGQGPKLLIQFQNNGVVDDSQLPKDRFSAERLKGVDSTLKIQPAKLEDSAVYLCASSLARGSLSDTQYFGPGTRLTVL.

J is TRBJ2-7 and V is TRBV5-1; 9 bases fit TRBD2. Germline V gene lookup returns CDR1 SGHRS and CDR2 YFSETQ. V trimming: 0 bases; J trimming: 7 bases; junction bases outside the gene matches: 8. This CDR3 spans 15 amino acids. The CDR3: CASSLGAGGPREQYF. DNA of the CDR3: TGCGCCAGCAGCTTGGGGGCGGGAGGGCCGAGAGAGCAGTACTTC.

The chain joins TRBV7-2 to TRBJ2-5; D might be TRBD2 (6 bases). Trimming removed 5 bases from V and 3 bases from J, with 10 bases in between. The CDR3 is 13 residues long. Germline CDR1 is SGHTA and CDR2 is FQGNSA. DNA for the CDR3: TGTGCCAGCAGCCTCGGACTAAAAGAGACCCAGTACTTC. As protein: CASSLGLKETQYF.

The chain recombines TRBV7-8 with TRBJ2-7; D is possibly TRBD2 (5 bases). This CDR3 is 12 amino acids long. Germline loops: CDR1 SGHVS, CDR2 FQNEAQ. Deletions cut 5 bases from V and 6 bases from J, with 11 bases between. The CDR3 sequence: CASSLTSTEQYF. The CDR3 nucleotides read TGTGCCAGCAGCCTAACTAGTACCGAGCAGTACTTC.

The chain couples TRBV25-1 to TRBJ2-3; TRBD2 agrees at 10 bases. With 0 bases clipped from V and 5 bases from J, the junction kept 2 bases outside the gene matches. This CDR3 contains 15 residues. CDR1 is MGHDK and CDR2 is SYGVNS in the germline V gene. CDR3 loop: CASSEYSGGLDTQYF. The CDR3 region has the DNA TGTGCCAGCAGTGAATATAGCGGGGGGCTAGATACGCAGTATTTT. Looking up the rest from reference TRBV25-1 and TRBJ2-3 gives the full variable domain: EADIYQTPRYLVIGTGKKITLECSQTMGHDKMYWYQQDPGMELHLIHYSYGVNSTEKGDLSSESTVSRIRTEHFPLTLESARPSHTSQYLCASSEYSGGLDTQYFGPGTRLTVL.

This rearrangement joins TRBV11-1 to TRBJ2-1, with 7 bases fitting TRBD2. The trim removed 1 base at V and 5 bases at J, leaving 2 bases unmatched. Germline V gene lookup returns CDR1 SGHAT and CDR2 FQDESV (reference sequence). The CDR3 is 14 amino acids. As DNA, the CDR3 is TGTGCCAGCAGCTTAGGGCTAGCGGACAATGAGCAGTTCTTC. This codes for CASSLGLADNEQFF.

This clone occurred once. The J gene is TRBJ2-7, the V gene TRBV6-1, with D possibly matching TRBD2 (6 bases). Germline values: CDR1 MNHNS, CDR2 SASEGT. The CDR3 contains 13 residues. The ends were cut back, 3 bases at V and 0 bases at J, with 6 bases in the middle. The CDR3 DNA is TGTGCCAGCAGTGACGGGAGCTCCTACGAGCAGTACTTC. Translated, it gives CASSDGSSYEQYF.

The chain uses TRBV7-2 and TRBJ2-1; perhaps TRBD2 as D (5 bases). CDR1 and CDR2 (germline): SGHTA, FQGNSA. This CDR3 region has 15 residues. The V and J ends lost 4 bases and 6 bases respectively, with 16 bases between them. The DNA for the CDR3 is TGTGCCAGCAGCTCCTTCCCGCGGGCCCTCAATGAGCAGTTCTTC. Translating gives CASSSFPRALNEQFF.

The chain has TRBV6-1 and TRBJ1-2; tentatively, D is TRBD1 (6 bases). Germline CDR1 and CDR2: MNHNS and SASEGT. V was pared by 1 base and J by 5 bases, with 17 bases between. The CDR3 has 16 amino acids. The CDR3 loop reads CASSEEGVGRIYGYTF. In nucleotides, the CDR3 is TGTGCCAGCAGTGAAGAGGGGGTTGGGCGGATATATGGCTACACCTTC.

This sequence joins TRBV28 and TRBJ1-5; TRBD1 is a possible D gene (5 bases). Trimming removed 1 base from V and 6 bases from J, with 13 bases in between. Germline CDR1 reads MDHEN; CDR2 reads SYDVKM. This CDR3 region has 15 residues. CDR3 loop: CASSLLGQYGQPQHF. Here the CDR3 DNA reads TGTGCCAGCAGTTTATTGGGGCAGTACGGTCAGCCCCAGCATTTT. The full variable domain, rest sourced from reference TRBV28 and TRBJ1-5, is DVKVTQSSRYLVKRTGEKVFLECVQDMDHENMFWYRQDPGLGLRLIYFSYDVKMKEKGDIPEGYSVSREKKERFSLILESASTNQTSMYLCASSLLGQYGQPQHFGDGTRLSIL.

The chain is built from TRBV5-4 and TRBJ2-3, with TRBD1 matching over 7 bases. CDR3 length equals 13 residues. Per germline, CDR1 SGHNT and CDR2 YYREEE (reference sequence). With V trimmed by 4 bases and J by 7 bases, 6 bases remained unmatched. CDR3 sequence reads: CASSPGTEYTQYF. In DNA, the CDR3 is TGTGCCAGCAGCCCCGGGACAGAGTATACGCAGTATTTT. The entire variable domain, with the rest obtained from reference TRBV5-4 and TRBJ2-3, is as follows: ETGVTQSPTHLIKTRGQQVTLRCSSQSGHNTVSWYQQALGQGPQFIFQYYREEENGRGNFPPRFSGLQFPNYSSELNVNALELDDSALYLCASSPGTEYTQYFGPGTRLTVL.

The chain combines TRBV7-9 with TRBJ2-1, with TRBD2 identical over 7 bases. J lost 9 bases, V lost 5 bases, and 4 bases had no gene match. CDR3 length: 12 amino acids. Germline loops: CDR1 SEHNR, CDR2 FQNEAQ (reference sequence). In nucleotides, the CDR3 is TGTGCCAGCAGCCCGGGGGGTCCTGAGCAGTTCTTC. It translates to CASSPGGPEQFF.